The 5 T cell receptor beta chains in this list originate from one sample, sequenced in a study of preoperative IRX-2 immunotherapy in early breast cancer. Described treatment: preoperative locoregional IRX-2 cytokine immunotherapy. Repertoires were generated with immunoSEQ multiplex PCR, while TCRdb's copy carries only in-frame clones and drops some. The sample contains approximately 3,300 clones, roughly 74% of which appear only once. The specimen comprised tumor tissue, sampled after IRX-2 immunotherapy. The receptor set was obtained from a human donor with breast cancer.

CDR3 region: CASSLGLGLGAGYEQYF. CDR3 DNA: TGTGCCAGCAGCTTAGGATTGGGCTTAGGAGCGGGGTACGAGCAGTACTTC. This chain links TRBV11-3 with TRBJ2-7, with 7 positions matching TRBD2. Trimming removed 1 base from V and 4 bases from J; junction bases left unmatched: 13. The length of the CDR3 is 17 residues. Germline CDR1 and CDR2: SGHNT and YENEEA.

In the case of this clone: This specimen includes other DNA sequences encoding the same CDR3. The gene calls are TRBV6-8 and TRBJ2-2, with D unclear. Per germline, CDR1 MNHGY and CDR2 SAAAGT. This CDR3 is built from 13 residues. With 2 bases removed from V and 4 bases from J, the gap between germline ends came to 5 bases. The CDR3 coding sequence is TGTGCCAGCAGTTACGCGCGCACCGGGGAGCTGTTTTTT. The encoded protein is CASSYARTGELFF.

The V call is TRBV11-3, the J call TRBJ1-2; tentatively, D is TRBD1 (5 bases). The CDR3 length is 16 residues. Trimming shortened V by 4 bases and J by 10 bases, and 25 bases separated the two germline ends. Germline assignment: CDR1 SGHNT and CDR2 YENEEA. In DNA, the CDR3 is TGTGCCAGCAGCTCTCACGGGGGGGACGACCTTAATGACTACACCTTC. Translated, it gives CASSSHGGDDLNDYTF.

The genes are TRBV11-3 and TRBJ2-3; D is uncertain. Trimming cost V 0 bases and J 8 bases, with 24 bases left between them. Per the germline V gene, CDR1 is SGHNT and CDR2 is YENEEA. The CDR3 runs 18 residues. The CDR3 sequence is CASSLEIEDIRRVSTQYF. CDR3 in DNA: TGTGCCAGCAGCTTAGAAATTGAGGATATTCGAAGAGTTAGTACGCAGTATTTT.

The gene calls are TRBV6-8 and TRBJ2-3, with D perhaps matching TRBD2 (6 bases). Trimming removed 4 bases at V and 5 bases at J, with 10 bases between. Germline CDR1 is MNHGY and CDR2 is SAAAGT. The CDR3 runs 13 residues. The CDR3 DNA reads TGTGCCAGCAGTTGGGGGGATGGAGATACGCAGTATTTT. Translation: CASSWGDGDTQYF.